The rows below give T cell receptor beta chains drawn from one sample of a study of cytomegalovirus exposure and HLA in healthy donors. The table came from immunoSEQ multiplex PCR; TCRdb's copy has only in-frame clones and leaves some out. This sample has 75,000 to 95,000 clones, with just under 70% found just once. The specimen was PBMCs. These receptor sequences come from a man aged 45-65 years in good health and CMV-seronegative. Each CDR3 is given with its conserved first and last residue. Fields, in order: clone size, J gene, D gene, V gene, CDR3 DNA, CDR3 protein. The D gene is left open where the match is weak. Clone size, where shown, is once, few, many, or a class for clones that have expanded.

>-|TRBJ1-2|TRBD1|TRBV7-9
TGTGCCAGCAGCCCAGGGGGCTTCGGCTACACCTTC
CASSPGGFGYTF
>-|TRBJ1-5|-|TRBV2
TGTGCCAGCAGTGGCAGGGGAAGCCAGCCCCAGCATTTT
CASSGRGSQPQHF
>-|TRBJ2-6|-|TRBV28
TGTGCCAGCAGTTTCGTCACTTATGGGGCCAACGTCCTGACTTTC
CASSFVTYGANVLTF
>-|TRBJ2-7|-|TRBV10-3
TGTGCCATCAGTGAGGGAGGGGACCTCTACGAGCAGTACTTC
CAISEGGDLYEQYF
>-|TRBJ2-2|-|TRBV4-1
TGCGCCAGCAGCCAGGAAGGACTAACTCGAGACACCGGGGAGCTGTTTTTT
CASSQEGLTRDTGELFF
>-|TRBJ2-3|TRBD2|TRBV7-9
TGTGCCCTAGGGGTAGCGGGAGTTTCCTCTAGCACAGATACGCAGTATTTT
CALGVAGVSSSTDTQYF
>-|TRBJ2-5|-|TRBV2
TGTGCCAGCGCCCCGGGAAACCAAGAGACCCAGTACTTC
CASAPGNQETQYF
>-|TRBJ1-2|-|TRBV2
TGTGCCAGCAGAGAAACGGGGGGCATGGATGGCTACACCTTC
CASRETGGMDGYTF
>once|TRBJ2-5|-|TRBV5-1
TGCGCCAGCAGCTTGACAGGCCCTGGGGATGAGACCCAGTACTTC
CASSLTGPGDETQYF
>-|TRBJ1-4|-|TRBV5-1
TGCGCCAGCAGCTTGGGACAGTTAACTAATGAAAAACTGTTTTTT
CASSLGQLTNEKLFF